This T cell receptor beta chain comes out of a study of CD8 T cells in Susac syndrome. In blood CD8+ and CD4+ T cells, TCR beta underwent sequencing. cDNA came from roughly 0.53 to 1 ug RNA primed by random hexamers. In TCRdb, the immunoSEQ multiplex PCR reads were re-called with MiXCR into one record per CDR3 protein. Among about 150,000 distinct CDR3 sequences listed, over 95% were seen once. The CDR3 length is 14 residues. Trimming cost V 2 bases and J 2 bases, with 10 bases left between them. Material: CD8+ T cells from PBMCs. The receptor was derived from a human donor with multiple sclerosis. The chain recombines TRBV12-3 or TRBV12-4 with TRBJ2-7; unclear D gene. The CDR3 protein is CASSLRVGTYEQYF. CDR3 nucleotide sequence: TGTGCCAGCAGTTTACGGGTGGGCACCTACGAGCAGTACTTC.